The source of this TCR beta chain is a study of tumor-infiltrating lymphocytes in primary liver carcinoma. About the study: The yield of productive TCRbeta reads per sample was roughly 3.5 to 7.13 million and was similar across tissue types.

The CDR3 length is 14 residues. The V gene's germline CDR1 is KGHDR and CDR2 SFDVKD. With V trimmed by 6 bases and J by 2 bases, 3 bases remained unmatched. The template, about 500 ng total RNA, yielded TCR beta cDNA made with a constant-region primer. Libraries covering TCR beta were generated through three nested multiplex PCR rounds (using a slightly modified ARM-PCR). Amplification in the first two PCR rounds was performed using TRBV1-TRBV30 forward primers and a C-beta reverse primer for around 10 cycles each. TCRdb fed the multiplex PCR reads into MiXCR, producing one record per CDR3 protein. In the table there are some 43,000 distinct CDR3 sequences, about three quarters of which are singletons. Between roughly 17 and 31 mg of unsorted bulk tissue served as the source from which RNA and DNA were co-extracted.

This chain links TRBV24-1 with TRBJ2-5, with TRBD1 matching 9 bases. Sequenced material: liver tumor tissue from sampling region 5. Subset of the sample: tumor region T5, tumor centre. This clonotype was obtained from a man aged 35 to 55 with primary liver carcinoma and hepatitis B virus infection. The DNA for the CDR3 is TGTGCCACCAGTTCGGGACAGGGTCAAGAGACCCAGTACTTC. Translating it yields CATSSGQGQETQYF.